The rows below give T cell receptor beta chains drawn from one sample of a study of blood T cell repertoires in COVID-19. TCRdb's table, derived via immunoSEQ multiplex PCR, lists solely in-frame clones and lacks some. The repertoire consists of around 200,000 clones, with 70% to 90% occurring once and the leading ten covering under 4%. Sample: PBMCs or T cells enriched from blood (not recorded which). Every receptor here comes from a woman between 35 and 50 years old with acute COVID-19. The CDR3 runs from the conserved cysteine through the conserved F or W.

CDR3: CASSPRTETSPLHF
V: TRBV19
J: TRBJ1-6

CDR3: CASSGGSNAGGHQPQHF
V: TRBV5-8
J: TRBJ1-5

CDR3: CATKRQGSYGYTF
V: TRBV7-6
J: TRBJ1-2

CDR3: CASSYDRGRNTEAFF
V: TRBV6-5
J: TRBJ1-1

CDR3: CASSSFGADANYGYTF
V: TRBV27
J: TRBJ1-2

CDR3: CASSFGTPLNYGYTF
V: TRBV7-9
J: TRBJ1-2

CDR3: CASSETSGKSTDTQYF
V: TRBV25-1
J: TRBJ2-3

CDR3: CSAKVGTGGRSADTQYF
V: TRBV29-1
J: TRBJ2-3

CDR3: CASSSGQGNYGYTF
V: TRBV28
J: TRBJ1-2

CDR3: CASRDDLTRADTQYF
V: TRBV5-1
J: TRBJ2-3

CDR3: CASSEYNTRLNAEAFF
V: TRBV25-1
J: TRBJ1-1

CDR3: CASSPTPILRYEQYF
V: TRBV9
J: TRBJ2-7

CDR3: CASSQAMLAKNIQYF
V: TRBV3-1/TRBV3-2
J: TRBJ2-4

CDR3: CASSIQGQNSGNTIYF
V: TRBV7-8
J: TRBJ1-3

CDR3: CASSPLGGFPEAFF
V: TRBV19
J: TRBJ1-1

CDR3: CASSQVGGPRSGNTIYF
V: TRBV4-1
J: TRBJ1-3

CDR3: CASSIPGVGGYTF
V: TRBV19
J: TRBJ1-2

CDR3: CASSRGGATNEKLFF
V: TRBV5-4
J: TRBJ1-4

CDR3: CASSLRVAGTYNEQFF
V: TRBV5-1
J: TRBJ2-1

CDR3: CASSTTGVGSQPQHF
V: TRBV2
J: TRBJ1-5

CDR3: CASSQGGGVGSPLHF
V: TRBV3-1/TRBV3-2
J: TRBJ1-6

CDR3: CASSSTGNDGYTF
V: TRBV12-3/TRBV12-4
J: TRBJ1-2

CDR3: CASIGEKETQYF
V: TRBV6-5
J: TRBJ2-5

CDR3: CASSYIAGARGEQFF
V: TRBV6-2/TRBV6-3
J: TRBJ2-1